This T cell receptor beta chain was sequenced in a study of tumor-infiltrating lymphocytes in primary liver carcinoma. Study information: Men and women, 30 to 69 years of age, made up the patients. Samples yielded about 3.65 to 8 million productive TCRbeta reads, similar across tissue types.

Total RNA and DNA came together from approximately 20-30 mg of bulk tissue without cell sorting. Total RNA (around 510 ng) served as template for TCR beta cDNA synthesis primed by a constant-region primer. Researchers made the TCR beta libraries by running three nested multiplex PCR rounds with slightly modified ARM-PCR. The first two PCR rounds used TRBV1-TRBV30 forward primers with a C-beta reverse primer, nine to ten cycles each. Using its own MiXCR run on the multiplex PCR reads, TCRdb lists one record per CDR3 protein. The sample has approximately 120,000 distinct CDR3 sequences, 60% to 75% seen once. The V segment lost 4 bases and the J segment 1 base; nucleotides outside the gene matches: 6. The CDR3 is 15 amino acids. Germline CDR1 is MNHEY and CDR2 is SVGAGI. This clonotype was counted at least ten times.

The specimen sequenced was liver tumor tissue from sampling region 3. Subset given: tumor region T3, left-lateral pole. V usage is TRBV6-5 and J usage is TRBJ1-1, with 7 bases lining up with TRBD1. The receptor was isolated from a woman aged 60-75 years with primary liver carcinoma and hepatitis B virus infection. In nucleotides, the CDR3 is TGTGCCAGCAGTTTACAGGGGTTGGGGAACACTGAAGCTTTCTTT. Translating it yields CASSLQGLGNTEAFF.